This TCR beta chain comes out of a study of STAT5B mutations in CD4+ large granular lymphocyte leukemia. Clones were read by immunoSEQ multiplex PCR, and TCRdb kept only the in-frame ones, dropping some. The table lists approximately 20,000 clones, roughly 83% of them singletons. The V gene's germline CDR1 is MRHNA and CDR2 SNTAGT. Between the trimmed V and J ends, which lost 5 bases and 3 bases, there was a span of 10 bases. This CDR3 region has 13 residues. V usage is TRBV6-4 and J usage is TRBJ1-2; D not resolved. This clonotype originated in a human donor in good health. Sequenced: CD4+ T cells from blood buffy coats. In DNA, the CDR3 is TGTGCCAGCAGTATGACCGGTGACTATGGCTACACCTTC. Translated: CASSMTGDYGYTF.